In this sample, the clone carrying this T cell receptor beta chain turned up once. The antigen remains unidentified. The record originates from a study of cytomegalovirus exposure and HLA in healthy donors. The V gene's germline CDR1 is SGDLS and CDR2 YYNGEE. The J segment lost 0 bases and the V segment lost 4 bases, leaving 10 bases of the junction unmatched. The CDR3 runs to 17 residues. The PCR was carried out with 60 Vbeta primers and 13 Jbeta primers. The repertoire was sequenced with immunoSEQ multiplex PCR; TCRdb's copy has only in-frame clones and lacks some. The sample carries more than 150,000 clones, about 80% recorded once. The study's findings and limits: When a later analysis compared HLA-associated TCR beta chains with equally common others, the HLA-associated chains turned out to be more clonally expanded and to have lower generation probabilities.

Material for sequencing was PBMCs. The TCR was taken from a woman between 45 and 60 years old in good health and CMV-seropositive. The V gene is TRBV9, the J gene TRBJ1-1; 9 nucleotides line up with TRBD1. CDR3 protein: CASSPTGTGRLNTEAFF. The DNA of the CDR3 is TGTGCCAGCAGCCCCACGGGGACAGGGAGGTTGAACACTGAAGCTTTCTTT.